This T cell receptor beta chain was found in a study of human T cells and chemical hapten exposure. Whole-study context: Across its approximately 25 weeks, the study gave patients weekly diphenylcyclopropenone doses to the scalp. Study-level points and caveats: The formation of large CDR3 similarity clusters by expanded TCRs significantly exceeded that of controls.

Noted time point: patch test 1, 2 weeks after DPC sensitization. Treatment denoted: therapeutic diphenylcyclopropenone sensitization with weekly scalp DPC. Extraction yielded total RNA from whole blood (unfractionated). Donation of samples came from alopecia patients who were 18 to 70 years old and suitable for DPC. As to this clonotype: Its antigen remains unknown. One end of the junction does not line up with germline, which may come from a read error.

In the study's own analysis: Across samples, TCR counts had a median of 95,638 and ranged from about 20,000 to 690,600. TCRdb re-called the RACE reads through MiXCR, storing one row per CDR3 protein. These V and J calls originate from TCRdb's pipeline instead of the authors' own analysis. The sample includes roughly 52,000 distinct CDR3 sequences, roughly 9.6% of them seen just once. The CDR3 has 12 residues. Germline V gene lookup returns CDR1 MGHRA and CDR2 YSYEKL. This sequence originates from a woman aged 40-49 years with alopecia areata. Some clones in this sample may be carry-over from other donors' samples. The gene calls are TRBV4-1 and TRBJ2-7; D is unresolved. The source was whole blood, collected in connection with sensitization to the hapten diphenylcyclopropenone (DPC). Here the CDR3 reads CASSQDESRAYF. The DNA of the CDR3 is TGCGCCAGCAGCCAAGACGAATCCCGGGCTTATTTC.